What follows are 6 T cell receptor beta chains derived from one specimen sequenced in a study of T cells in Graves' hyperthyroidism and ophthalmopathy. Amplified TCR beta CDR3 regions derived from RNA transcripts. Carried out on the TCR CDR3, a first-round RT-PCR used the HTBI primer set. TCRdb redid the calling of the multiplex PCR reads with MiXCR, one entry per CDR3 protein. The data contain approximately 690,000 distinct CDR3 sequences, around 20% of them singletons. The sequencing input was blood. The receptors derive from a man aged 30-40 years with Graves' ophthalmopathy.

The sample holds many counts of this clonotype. Written as DNA, the CDR3 is TGCAGTGCCAGCCCGTCGACTAGCGGGAGTTTTGGAGAGACCCAGTACTTC. As protein: CSASPSTSGSFGETQYF. The chain combines TRBV20-1 with TRBJ2-5; 12 positions match TRBD2. This CDR3 has 17 amino acids. The V gene's germline CDR1 is DFQATT and CDR2 SNEGSKA (reference sequence). V was clipped by 6 bases and J by 4 bases; unmatched bases: 15.

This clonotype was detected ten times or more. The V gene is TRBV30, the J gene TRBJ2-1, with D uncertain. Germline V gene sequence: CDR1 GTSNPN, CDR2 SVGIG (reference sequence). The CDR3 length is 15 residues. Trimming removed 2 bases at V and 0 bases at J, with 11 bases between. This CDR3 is CAWSNDPISYNEQFF. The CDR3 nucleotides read TGTGCCTGGAGTAATGACCCTATCTCCTACAATGAGCAGTTCTTC.

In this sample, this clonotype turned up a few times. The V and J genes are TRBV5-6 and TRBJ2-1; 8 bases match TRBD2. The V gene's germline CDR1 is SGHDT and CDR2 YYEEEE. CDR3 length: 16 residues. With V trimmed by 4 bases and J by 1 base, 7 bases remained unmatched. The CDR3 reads CASSMKRERSYNEQFF. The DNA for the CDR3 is TGTGCCAGCAGCATGAAGCGGGAGAGGTCCTACAATGAGCAGTTCTTC.

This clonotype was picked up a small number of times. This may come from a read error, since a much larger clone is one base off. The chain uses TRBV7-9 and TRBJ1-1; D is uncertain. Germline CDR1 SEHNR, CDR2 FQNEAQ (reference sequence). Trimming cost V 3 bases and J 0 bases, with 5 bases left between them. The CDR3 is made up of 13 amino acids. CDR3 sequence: CASSFDMNTEAFF. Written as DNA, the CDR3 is TGTGCCAGCAGCTTCGACATGAACACTGAAGCTTTCTTT.

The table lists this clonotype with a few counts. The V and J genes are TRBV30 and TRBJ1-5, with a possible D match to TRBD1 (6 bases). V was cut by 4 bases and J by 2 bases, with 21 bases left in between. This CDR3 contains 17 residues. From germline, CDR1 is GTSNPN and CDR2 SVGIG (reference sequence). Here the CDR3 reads CAWNTGRGGVGNQPQHF. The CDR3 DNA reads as TGTGCCTGGAACACAGGGAGGGGGGGGGTTGGCAATCAGCCCCAGCATTTT.

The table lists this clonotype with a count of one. The CDR3 DNA is TGTGCCAGCAACAATTATATCAGGCTCGGGACTAGCGGCAATGAGCAGTTCTTC. This encodes CASNNYIRLGTSGNEQFF. The rearrangement links TRBV7-2 to TRBJ2-1, with 11 nucleotides matching TRBD2. The V segment lost 7 bases and the J segment 6 bases; nucleotides outside the gene matches: 17. The CDR3 is 18 residues long. From germline, CDR1 is SGHTA and CDR2 FQGNSA.